The clone carrying this T cell receptor (beta chain) was counted only a few times. The CDR3 totals 13 residues. Germline values: CDR1 MDHEN, CDR2 SYDVKM. Trimming left V 6 bases short and J 7 bases short, with 15 bases between. This record comes from a study of shared clonotypes between healthy human individuals. Across the whole study: The donors, two women and a few men, were aged 18 to 49.

TCRdb's table, derived via immunoSEQ multiplex PCR, lists solely in-frame clones and lacks some. The sample contains over 850,000 clones, around 78% of which appear only once. The TCR comes from a man aged 18 to 30 in good health. Some clones in this sample may be carry-over from other donors' samples. This chain uses TRBV28 with TRBJ1-2; tentative D call: TRBD1 (5 bases). Sequencing used memory CD4+ T cells from PBMCs. The subset here: CD45RA-negative fraction. CDR3 sequence: CASRVEGYRGYTF. DNA of the CDR3: TGTGCCAGCAGGGTGGAGGGGTATCGTGGCTACACCTTC.